This section outlines one TCR beta chain sequence together with its context. J lost 4 bases, V lost 5 bases, and 8 bases had no gene match. The CDR3 contains 14 residues. The germline CDR1 and CDR2 sequences are SGHAT and FQNNGV. The sample belongs to a study of cytomegalovirus exposure and HLA in healthy donors. 60 Vbeta and 13 Jbeta primers were used in PCR. The method was immunoSEQ multiplex PCR; TCRdb's version includes in-frame clones alone and lacks a portion of them. The repertoire includes 75,000 to 90,000 clones, 70% to 80% of them detected once, and about 22% sits in the top ten. This clonotype originated in a man younger than 45 in good health and CMV-seropositive. Sequencing was performed on PBMCs. This chain links TRBV11-2 with TRBJ2-7, with TRBD2 identical over 7 bases. Written as DNA, the CDR3 is TGTGCCAGCAGCCGGGGGGACTACTTATACGAGCAGTACTTC. It codes for CASSRGDYLYEQYF.